The text below deals with one TCR beta chain. Germline CDR1 reads SGHAT; CDR2 reads FQNNGV. V was cut by 5 bases and J by 3 bases, with 14 bases left in between. The CDR3 is 16 amino acids. The repertoire was sequenced with immunoSEQ multiplex PCR; TCRdb's copy has only in-frame clones and lacks some. Of about 350,000 clones detected, about nine tenths appear once; the ten largest clones hold over 1%. The sample originates from a study of blood T cell repertoires in COVID-19. The chain carries TRBV11-2 and TRBJ2-6, with D hard to call. The TCR originated in a woman aged 30 to 39 who had been exposed to COVID-19. The sequencing input was PBMCs or T cells enriched from blood (not recorded which). For the CDR3, the DNA is TGTGCCAGCAGCCCCACCCCACTCGATGGGGCCAACGTCCTGACTTTC. Translating it yields CASSPTPLDGANVLTF.